This TCR beta chain emerged from a study of T-cell memory formation after mild COVID-19. Overall study: TCR clusters showed largely donor specificity. Study-wide points: CD8+ contracting clones occupied EMRA, while CD4+ ones occupied mainly CM and EM. Within pre-infection memory, some responding clones were found, suggesting cross-reactive memory joined.

There are 15 residues in the CDR3. The V gene's germline CDR1 is SQVTM and CDR2 ANQGSEA. Trimming took 3 bases from V and 5 from J, leaving 17 bases between them. The table lists this clonotype with many counts. Its specificity is unknown. Sample barcodes and UMIs were carried by the TCR alpha and TCR beta cDNA libraries that 5'RACE generated with constant-segment primers. One entry per CDR3 protein, called by TCRdb with MiXCR from the 5' RACE reads. This sample carries 310,000 or so distinct CDR3 sequences, roughly 15% of them seen once, and the ten largest clones take 22%. The TCR comes from a man aged 18 to 30 who had mild COVID-19 (a few samples of this study predate the infection). Cell type and time point are not known. The V and J genes are TRBV29-1 and TRBJ2-1; D remains ambiguous. Sequencing was done on a sample of PBMCs or a T cell subset sorted from them (not recorded which). The CDR3 here is CSVDPPTEPHNEQFF. CDR3 nucleotides: TGCAGCGTTGATCCCCCAACGGAGCCTCACAATGAGCAGTTCTTC.